This T cell receptor (beta chain) was recovered during a study of breast tumors, draining lymph nodes, adjacent tissues. CDR3 length equals 15 residues. The ends lost 2 bases at V and 7 bases at J; junction bases unmatched: 10. Per germline, CDR1 SGHNT and CDR2 YYREEE (reference sequence). One entry per CDR3 protein, called by TCRdb with MiXCR from the multiplex PCR reads. The table shows approximately 200,000 distinct CDR3 sequences, with 25% to 40% occurring only once. The lymph nodes were axillary draining lymph nodes from breast cancer patients. This clonotype was seen once. Antigen: not known. Study-wide findings and caveats: Luminal-like breast cancer showed significantly greater tumor-nontumor repertoire similarity than basal-like breast cancer did. Data only fit, rather than demonstrated, lymph node origin of most tumor T cells. Tumor repertoires ranked between lymph nodes and nontumor tissue in diversity, with V and J gene preferences.

The TCR originated in a female donor with breast cancer. Some clones in this sample may be carry-over from other donors' samples. Sequencing was done on a sample of axillary lymph node tissue. The chain joins TRBV5-4 to TRBJ2-7; 9 nucleotides line up with TRBD1. In DNA, the CDR3 is TGTGCCAGCAGCTTAGGGACAGGGAGTCGTAGTGAGCAGTACTTC. It codes for CASSLGTGSRSEQYF.